Each of the 26 T cell receptor beta chains below was sequenced from the same sample in a study of radiation and T cells in renal cell carcinoma. Clones were read by immunoSEQ multiplex PCR, and TCRdb kept only the in-frame ones, dropping some. This sample has roughly 23,000 clones, with more than 40% found just once. Treatment meaning: 15 Gy SBRT to primary tumor, nephrectomy 4 weeks later. The sample was tumor tissue, taken from a patient whose treatment included radiotherapy and nephrectomy. The receptors were gathered from a woman aged 50 to 60 with renal cell carcinoma.

V is TRBV14 and J is TRBJ2-5, with 10 nucleotides matching TRBD1. Germline assignment: CDR1 SGHDN and CDR2 FVKESK. The CDR3 has 17 amino acids. The V segment lost 0 bases and the J segment 4 bases; nucleotides outside the gene matches: 8. The chain's CDR3 is CASSQETGGASRETQYF. CDR3 in DNA: TGTGCCAGCAGCCAAGAGACAGGGGGCGCATCCCGAGAGACCCAGTACTTC. Looking up the rest from reference TRBV14 and TRBJ2-5 gives the full variable domain: EAGVTQFPSHSVIEKGQTVTLRCDPISGHDNLYWYRRVMGKEIKFLLHFVKESKQDESGMPNNRFLAERTGGTYSTLKVQPAELEDSGVYFCASSQETGGASRETQYFGPGTRLLVL.

The rearrangement links TRBV5-1 to TRBJ2-1; the D gene is possibly TRBD1 (6 bases). CDR3 size: 12 residues. CDR1 SGHRS and CDR2 YFSETQ come from the germline V gene. V was clipped by 2 bases and J by 10 bases, with 10 bases between them. The CDR3 here is CASSFPGDEQFF. In DNA, the CDR3 is TGCGCCAGCAGCTTCCCAGGGGACGAGCAGTTCTTC.

V usage is TRBV25-1 and J usage is TRBJ1-4; D not certain. The germline V and J ends were trimmed by 1 base and 8 bases, with 11 bases remaining between them. The CDR3 is 14 amino acids. Looked up from germline, CDR1 is MGHDK and CDR2 is SYGVNS. In nucleotides, the CDR3 is TGTGCCAGCAGTGAATTGACCGGAGGGGAAAAACTGTTTTTT. This encodes CASSELTGGEKLFF.

This clone has only a few counts. The CDR3 protein is CASSSGLGYGYTF. The CDR3 DNA follows: TGTGCCAGCTCTTCGGGGCTGGGCTATGGCTACACCTTC. This chain joins TRBV18 and TRBJ1-2, with D possibly being TRBD1 (5 bases). Trimming took 6 bases from V and 4 from J, leaving 12 bases between them. This CDR3 is 13 amino acids long. Germline V gene lookup returns CDR1 KGHSH and CDR2 LQKENI.

This clone has just a few counts. The chain couples TRBV29-1 to TRBJ2-7, with a possible D match to TRBD2 (6 bases). Trimming pared 7 bases from V and 4 bases from J, leaving 11 bases between. Per germline, CDR1 SQVTM and CDR2 ANQGSEA. The length of the CDR3 is 11 residues. Here the CDR3 DNA reads TGCAGCGCCCACGGGGGTTACGAGCAGTACTTC. Translation gives CSAHGGYEQYF.

The genes are TRBV5-6 and TRBJ2-1, with D uncertain. Germline loops: CDR1 SGHDT, CDR2 YYEEEE. CDR3 length: 13 residues. V was clipped by 0 bases and J by 12 bases, with 13 bases between them. The CDR3 region has the DNA TGTGCCAGCAGCTTGGCGTATTCGGTCGGGCAGTTCTTC. It codes for CASSLAYSVGQFF.

The chain employs TRBV2 and TRBJ2-6; possible D gene TRBD2, 5 bases. Germline assignment: CDR1 SNHLY and CDR2 FYNNEI. Trimming pared 0 bases from V and 2 bases from J, leaving 8 bases between. This CDR3 comprises 16 residues. The CDR3, as DNA: TGTGCCAGCAGTGAAGCTGGAGGCACTGGGGCCAACGTCCTGACTTTC. Translating it yields CASSEAGGTGANVLTF.

This clone was seen more than once but under ten times. This chain joins TRBV7-3 and TRBJ2-7; TRBD1 is a possible D gene (6 bases). Trimming took 3 bases from V and 3 from J, leaving 12 bases between them. This CDR3 region has 14 residues. CDR1 and CDR2 (germline): SGHTA, FQGTGA. CDR3 region: CASSFLEQGYEQYF. The CDR3 DNA is TGTGCCAGCAGCTTTTTAGAACAGGGCTACGAGCAGTACTTC.

This clone appeared a single time. V gene TRBV18 combines with J gene TRBJ2-7, with D maybe TRBD2 (6 bases). Germline V gene sequence: CDR1 KGHSH, CDR2 LQKENI. The CDR3 covers 14 residues. Trimming took off 6 bases at V and 2 bases at J, with 14 bases between the two ends. The CDR3: CASSVRDSAYEQYF. CDR3 in DNA: TGTGCCAGCTCGGTGAGGGACTCCGCCTACGAGCAGTACTTC.

This sequence joins TRBV5-5 and TRBJ2-1; tentatively, D is TRBD1 (5 bases). CDR1 is SGHKS, CDR2 YYEKEE, per germline (reference sequence). V lost 3 bases and J lost 4, with 8 bases in between. This CDR3 has 13 amino acids. In DNA form, the CDR3 reads TGTGCCAGCAGCTATCAGGGATACAATGAGCAGTTCTTC. Its translation is CASSYQGYNEQFF.

This clone was detected a few times. This chain joins TRBV6-6 and TRBJ1-2; D is undetermined. Germline V gives CDR1 MNHNY, CDR2 SVGAGI (reference sequence). There are 13 residues in the CDR3. Deletions cut 5 bases from V and 2 bases from J, with 9 bases between. Here the CDR3 reads CASSAGGNYGYTF. The CDR3 DNA is TGTGCCAGCAGTGCGGGTGGAAACTATGGCTACACCTTC.

V and J are TRBV2 and TRBJ2-7; D not resolved. Trimming removed 8 bases from V and 5 bases from J, with 19 bases in between. In germline, CDR1 is SNHLY, CDR2 FYNNEI. CDR3 length: 14 amino acids. The chain's CDR3 is CASALKLGKNEQYF. CDR3 DNA sequence: TGTGCCAGCGCCCTTAAGTTGGGGAAAAACGAGCAGTACTTC.

The gene calls are TRBV5-6 and TRBJ2-7; 9 bases map to TRBD1. Trimming at V came to 4 bases and at J to 3 bases, leaving 5 bases not matched to a gene. The CDR3 runs 14 residues. Looked up from germline, CDR1 is SGHDT and CDR2 is YYEEEE. The CDR3 coding sequence is TGTGCCAGCAGCCAGGGACAGGGAAACTACGAGCAGTACTTC. It is translated as CASSQGQGNYEQYF.

The table lists this clone with a few counts. The chain uses TRBV7-6 and TRBJ2-5; D remains unclear. Germline V CDR1 and CDR2: SGHVS, FNYEAQ. Deletions cut 5 bases from V and 9 bases from J, with 13 bases between. This CDR3 region has 12 residues. The CDR3, as DNA: TGTGCCAGCAGCCCCCCACAAGCGTCCCAGTACTTC. Protein: CASSPPQASQYF.

The chain joins TRBV7-2 to TRBJ1-1; D uncertain. This CDR3 has 15 residues. CDR1 SGHTA and CDR2 FQGNSA come from the germline V gene. V was pared by 5 bases and J by 4 bases, with 17 bases between. CDR3 nucleotide sequence: TGTGCCAGCAGCCCTAGCGTTACCAGGCGCACTGAAGCTTTCTTT. It encodes CASSPSVTRRTEAFF.

The CDR3 region is CASSLRSGETDTQYF. CDR3 DNA: TGCGCCAGCAGCTTGAGGAGCGGGGAAACAGATACGCAGTATTTT. This chain links TRBV5-1 with TRBJ2-3; the match to TRBD2 covers 7 bases. The germline V gene encodes CDR1 SGHRS and CDR2 YFSETQ. Trimming took 1 base from V and 3 from J; bases not matched to a gene: 5. The CDR3 spans 15 residues.

This clone was seen a few times. The genes are TRBV11-2 and TRBJ2-2; D is unclear. V lost 0 bases, J lost 0 bases, and 8 bases lay in between. Germline V gene sequence: CDR1 SGHAT, CDR2 FQNNGV. The CDR3 is 16 amino acids. In nucleotides, the CDR3 is TGTGCCAGCAGCTTAGAGGCCAGGTCGAACACCGGGGAGCTGTTTTTT. Encoded protein: CASSLEARSNTGELFF.

With regard to this clone: At one boundary the junction diverges from the germline segment, which might be a read error. The gene calls are TRBV5-3 and TRBJ1-6, with 10 positions matching TRBD1. TRBV5-3 is labeled an ORF, and its function is uncertain. The CDR3 has 15 residues. CDR3 amino acids: CASSFRGQGNSPLHF. CDR3 in DNA: TGTGCCAGCAGCTTTAGGGGACAGGGGAATTCACCCCTCCACTTT.

The chain uses TRBV6-5 and TRBJ2-7, with D possibly TRBD1 on 5 matching bases. The germline V gene has CDR1 MNHEY and CDR2 SVGAGI. V dropped 6 bases and J dropped 0 bases, with 12 bases sitting between them. The CDR3 totals 14 residues. CDR3 DNA: TGTGCCAGCAGAGTCCAGGGATACTCCTACGAGCAGTACTTC. Amino acid sequence: CASRVQGYSYEQYF.

There are a few counts of this clone. The chain is built from TRBV9 and TRBJ2-7, with D possibly being TRBD1 or TRBD2 (6 bases each). V gave up 5 bases and J gave up 1 base, with 19 bases separating them. The CDR3 has 16 residues. CDR1 and CDR2 (germline): SGDLS, YYNGEE. The CDR3 sequence is CASSAPRGTESYEQYF. The CDR3 region has the DNA TGTGCCAGCAGTGCCCCGAGGGGGACTGAATCCTACGAGCAGTACTTC.

The chain uses TRBV10-2 and TRBJ2-3; D call uncertain. The V end was cut by 1 base, the J end by 2 bases, with 7 bases between. In germline, CDR1 is WSHSY, CDR2 SAAADI. The CDR3 loop spans 14 amino acids. Here the CDR3 DNA reads TGCGCCAGCAGTGAGTGGGGATTCACAGATACGCAGTATTTT. Translation: CASSEWGFTDTQYF.

This clone was recorded many times. V and J are TRBV29-1 and TRBJ1-4; D is uncertain. V lost 7 bases, J lost 8 bases, and 20 bases lay in between. The CDR3 consists of 14 residues. Per germline, CDR1 SQVTM and CDR2 ANQGSEA. CDR3 in DNA: TGCAGCGCCAGAGAATCATTAGTGGGGGAAAAACTGTTTTTT. Its translation: CSARESLVGEKLFF.

The chain employs TRBV9 and TRBJ2-2, with 7 bases that match TRBD1. V lost 3 bases and J lost 2; bases outside the gene matches: 7. The CDR3 spans 16 residues. Per germline, CDR1 SGDLS and CDR2 YYNGEE. The CDR3 sequence is CASSGGQIINTGELFF. The CDR3 DNA reads as TGTGCCAGCAGCGGGGGACAGATAATTAACACCGGGGAGCTGTTTTTT.

The V call is TRBV6-5, the J call TRBJ2-7; 7 nucleotides line up with TRBD1. V was clipped by 6 bases and J by 4 bases; unmatched bases: 6. The CDR3 totals 13 residues. Per germline, CDR1 MNHEY and CDR2 SVGAGI. CDR3 loop: CASSRGQTYEQYF. CDR3 nucleotides: TGTGCCAGCAGCCGGGGACAGACATACGAGCAGTACTTC.

DNA for the CDR3: TGTGCCAGTCGGACTAGCGCGGAGACCCAGTACTTC. Translation: CASRTSAETQYF. The V gene is TRBV7-9, the J gene TRBJ2-5, with 9 bases that match TRBD2. Trimming cost V 9 bases and J 5 bases; bases outside gene matches: 4. In germline, CDR1 is SEHNR, CDR2 FQNEAQ (reference sequence). The CDR3 extends over 12 amino acids.

V usage is TRBV9 and J usage is TRBJ1-2; no clear D gene. Germline CDR1 reads SGDLS; CDR2 reads YYNGEE. Deletions cut 3 bases from V and 4 bases from J, with 13 bases between. The CDR3 is 14 residues long. CDR3 DNA sequence: TGTGCCAGCAGCGCCCACCCGGATAGCTATGGCTACACCTTC. It yields the protein CASSAHPDSYGYTF.